This T cell receptor (beta chain) was captured by sequencing in a study of T cells in Graves' hyperthyroidism and ophthalmopathy. Template material for amplifying TCR beta CDR3 regions consisted of RNA transcripts. TCR CDR3 underwent first-round RT-PCR with the HTBI primer set. MiXCR was run by TCRdb on the multiplex PCR reads, yielding one entry per CDR3 protein. The sample consists of about 340,000 distinct CDR3 sequences, roughly 20% of them appearing once. Lactation, pregnancy, other autoimmune disease or uncontrolled infection led to exclusion of patients. PBMCs came from about 10 ml fresh peripheral blood. The germline CDR1 and CDR2 sequences are DFQATT and SNEGSKA (reference sequence). V lost 0 bases, J lost 5 bases, and 16 bases lay in between. The CDR3 sequence is 15 residues long.

This chain joins TRBV20-1 and TRBJ2-5, with D uncertain. The sample consisted of blood. This sequence originates from a woman aged 45-59 years with Graves' hyperthyroidism. As DNA, the CDR3 is TGCAGTGCTAGAGATTCTAGTCGTGACGGGGAGACCCAGTACTTC. Its protein is CSARDSSRDGETQYF.